This passage covers 30 T cell receptor beta chains from one sample sequenced in a study of T cells in Graves' hyperthyroidism and ophthalmopathy. RNA transcripts gave rise to amplified TCR beta CDR3 regions. Researchers ran a first-round RT-PCR on the TCR CDR3 using the HTBI primer set. TCRdb itself ran the multiplex PCR reads through MiXCR, one entry per CDR3 protein. The sample holds approximately 530,000 distinct CDR3 sequences, roughly a sixth seen once. Sequencing was done on a sample of blood. Every receptor here comes from a woman aged 18-29 years with Graves' hyperthyroidism.

The chain joins TRBV6-8 to TRBJ2-7; TRBD1 matches 7 bases. The CDR3 runs to 15 residues. The germline CDR1 and CDR2 sequences are MNHGY and SAAAGT. V gave up 6 bases and J gave up 0 bases; unmatched junction bases: 8. CDR3 sequence reads: CASRDKGASSYEQYF. In nucleotides, the CDR3 is TGTGCCAGCAGAGACAAGGGGGCTAGCTCCTACGAGCAGTACTTC.

This clonotype was picked up many times. The chain links TRBV13 to TRBJ1-1, with D tentatively TRBD1 (5 bases). This CDR3 comprises 17 residues. Trimming left V 7 bases short and J 5 bases short, with 26 bases between. The germline V gene has CDR1 PRHDT and CDR2 FYEKMQ (reference sequence). Here the CDR3 reads CASKKAWRTGRGTEAFF. CDR3 bases: TGTGCCAGCAAAAAGGCGTGGAGAACGGGGCGGGGAACTGAAGCTTTCTTT.

About this clonotype: Just one base apart from a much larger clone, this may be a read error. This sequence joins TRBV18 and TRBJ2-3, with D perhaps assigned TRBD1 or TRBD2 (6 bases each). CDR1 KGHSH and CDR2 LQKENI come from the germline V gene. CDR3 length: 15 residues. V dropped 6 bases and J dropped 4 bases, with 17 bases sitting between them. The CDR3 sequence: CASSLGGASADTQYF. CDR3 DNA: TGTGCCAGCTCTTTGGGGGGCGCGAGCGCAGATACGCAGTATTTT. Based on the CDR3 plus reference TRBV18 and TRBJ2-3, the full variable domain is NAGVMQNPRHLVRRRGQEARLRCSPMKGHSHVYWYRQLPEEGLKFMVYLQKENIIDESGMPKERFSAEFPKEGPSILRIQQVVRGDSAAYFCASSLGGASADTQYFGPGTRLTVL.

This clonotype was detected only a few times. V usage is TRBV2 and J usage is TRBJ2-7; D possibly corresponds to TRBD1 (5 bases). This CDR3 has 12 residues. Per germline, CDR1 SNHLY and CDR2 FYNNEI. V lost 7 bases and J lost 7, with 14 bases in between. The CDR3 loop reads CASTETAREQYF. CDR3 coding DNA: TGTGCCAGCACCGAGACAGCTAGGGAGCAGTACTTC.

This clonotype has ten or more counts. The chain carries TRBV28 and TRBJ2-2; D might be TRBD1 (6 bases). V was cut by 5 bases and J by 1 base, with 8 bases left in between. From germline, CDR1 is MDHEN and CDR2 SYDVKM. The CDR3 spans 14 residues. The CDR3 region is CASSPGQNTGELFF. CDR3 nucleotide sequence: TGTGCCAGCAGTCCGGGACAGAACACCGGGGAGCTGTTTTTT.

In its sample, this clonotype was seen many times. The chain couples TRBV5-8 to TRBJ2-3; 14 positions agree with TRBD2. Losses at the gene ends were 4 bases for V and 2 bases for J; bases not matched to a gene: 9. Germline lookup yields CDR1 SGHTS and CDR2 YDEGEE. The CDR3 sequence is 18 residues long. In DNA, the CDR3 is TGTGCCAGCAGCCCTGTGGGACTAGCGGGAGCATACACAGATACGCAGTATTTT. Translated: CASSPVGLAGAYTDTQYF.

This clonotype was seen more than once but under ten times. The chain joins TRBV12-3 or TRBV12-4 to TRBJ2-3; D unclear. This CDR3 region has 13 residues. V lost 3 bases and J 6 bases, leaving 10 bases between the germline ends. The CDR3 here is CASSLGSQDTQYF. The CDR3 nucleotides read TGTGCCAGCAGTTTGGGTTCCCAGGATACGCAGTATTTT.

This chain joins TRBV19 and TRBJ1-4; D may be TRBD1 (5 bases). Germline CDR1 is LNHDA and CDR2 is SQIVND (reference sequence). There are 15 residues in the CDR3. Trimming left V 5 bases short and J 8 bases short, with 18 bases between. The chain's CDR3 is CASSGYGPDREKLFF. The CDR3 region has the DNA TGTGCCAGTAGTGGGTATGGCCCCGACAGAGAAAAACTGTTTTTT.

This sequence joins TRBV19 and TRBJ2-2; D is unresolved. Germline V gene data show CDR1 as LNHDA and CDR2 as SQIVND (reference sequence). This CDR3 region has 16 residues. Trimming pared 6 bases from V and 7 bases from J, leaving 21 bases between. CDR3 loop: CASSHPGPQVDGELFF. DNA for the CDR3: TGTGCCAGTAGCCACCCGGGCCCGCAAGTGGACGGGGAGCTGTTTTTT.

This clonotype was seen at least ten times. This chain connects TRBV5-1 to TRBJ2-3; 8 positions match TRBD2. The length of the CDR3 is 15 residues. Germline values: CDR1 SGHRS, CDR2 YFSETQ. V was clipped by 0 bases and J by 5 bases; unmatched bases: 5. The CDR3 spells CASSLDGRAVDTQYF. The CDR3 DNA reads as TGCGCCAGCAGCTTGGACGGGAGGGCCGTAGATACGCAGTATTTT.

This clonotype was seen repeatedly, ten times or more. The chain uses TRBV12-3 or TRBV12-4 and TRBJ2-5; 9 positions agree with TRBD2. Trimming took 2 bases from V and 6 from J; bases not matched to a gene: 10. This CDR3 has 16 amino acids. The CDR3 protein is CASSLWGLAGFQTQYF. CDR3 DNA: TGTGCCAGCAGTTTATGGGGACTAGCCGGTTTCCAGACCCAGTACTTC.

The sample holds many counts of this clonotype. The rearrangement joins TRBV6-1 to TRBJ1-5, with 9 bases aligning to TRBD1. The CDR3 totals 14 residues. Trimming took 8 bases from V and 4 from J; bases not matched to a gene: 6. The germline V gene encodes CDR1 MNHNS and CDR2 SASEGT. CDR3 nucleotides: TGTGCCAGCGGCTCGACAGGGGGGAATCAGCCCCAGCATTTT. It encodes CASGSTGGNQPQHF.

This clonotype came up many times. This chain links TRBV20-1 with TRBJ1-5, with no clear D. The CDR3 is 14 residues long. Germline V lookup: CDR1 DFQATT, CDR2 SNEGSKA (reference sequence). V shed 3 bases and J shed 0 bases, with 9 bases lying between them. The CDR3 DNA reads as TGCAGTGCTAGGGCCGGGGTTAGCAATCAGCCCCAGCATTTT. Amino acids: CSARAGVSNQPQHF.

The chain employs TRBV12-3 or TRBV12-4 and TRBJ2-7; 7 positions agree with TRBD1. This CDR3 contains 16 residues. V lost 2 bases and J lost 6; bases outside the gene matches: 13. The CDR3 protein is CASSLPSLTGLGEQYF. The DNA for the CDR3 is TGTGCCAGCAGTTTACCCTCCCTGACAGGGCTTGGCGAGCAGTACTTC.

As for this clonotype: The junction differs from germline at one of its ends, possibly a read error. The chain is built from TRBV3-1 and TRBJ2-3; possible D gene TRBD2, 6 bases. Germline CDR1 LGHDT, CDR2 YNNKEL (reference sequence). CDR3 length: 15 amino acids. The CDR3 bases are TGTGCCAGCAGCATGAGCGGGTCAAGCACAGATACGCGGTATTTT. This sequence encodes CASSMSGSSTDTRYF.

This clonotype was counted between two and nine times. The V call is TRBV11-3, the J call TRBJ2-1; 10 nucleotides match TRBD2. Germline V gene data show CDR1 as SGHNT and CDR2 as YENEEA. This CDR3 has 17 residues. The trim removed 1 base at V and 12 bases at J, leaving 15 bases unmatched. CDR3 region: CASSLGVEGLALLRQFF. Written as DNA, the CDR3 is TGTGCCAGCAGCTTAGGGGTCGAGGGACTAGCGCTCCTGCGGCAGTTCTTC.

This clonotype was observed many times. The V call is TRBV20-1, the J call TRBJ2-3, with TRBD2 matching over 7 bases. This CDR3 has 16 residues. Germline CDR1 is DFQATT and CDR2 is SNEGSKA (reference sequence). After removal of 7 bases from V and 2 bases from J, the junction contained 15 bases not matched to a gene. The CDR3 here is CSVIALGTTYTDTQYF. The CDR3 nucleotides are TGCAGTGTCATAGCCTTAGGGACTACCTACACAGATACGCAGTATTTT.

This clonotype was picked up a small number of times. The gene calls are TRBV15 and TRBJ2-7; tentatively, D is TRBD2 (5 bases). Germline V gene data show CDR1 as LNHNV and CDR2 as YYDKDF (reference sequence). Trimming took 0 bases from V and 2 from J, leaving 8 bases between them. The CDR3 runs to 14 residues. The CDR3 DNA sequence: TGTGCCACCAGCAGAGATCCGGGGACCTACGAGCAGTACTTC. Amino acids: CATSRDPGTYEQYF.

Only a few counts were recorded for this clonotype. The chain recombines TRBV24-1 with TRBJ2-1; 9 positions agree with TRBD2. CDR1 and CDR2 (germline): KGHDR, SFDVKD. The trim removed 1 base at V and 10 bases at J, leaving 7 bases unmatched. This CDR3 has 15 amino acids. The CDR3 sequence: CATSDFISGREEQFF. The CDR3 nucleotides are TGTGCCACCAGTGATTTTATTAGCGGGAGAGAAGAGCAGTTCTTC.

This clonotype was recorded at least ten times. The chain carries TRBV14 and TRBJ2-7; 7 positions agree with TRBD1. CDR1 is SGHDN, CDR2 FVKESK, per germline. The CDR3 consists of 15 residues. Trimming cost V 3 bases and J 1 base; bases outside gene matches: 6. CDR3 bases: TGTGCCAGCAGCCATCCGACAGGGAATTCCTACGAGCAGTACTTC. It codes for CASSHPTGNSYEQYF.

The J gene is TRBJ2-5, the V gene TRBV5-1; D perhaps matches TRBD1 (6 bases). V dropped 7 bases and J dropped 0 bases, with 10 bases sitting between them. The CDR3 has 13 residues. CDR1 and CDR2 from the germline V gene are SGHRS and YFSETQ. CDR3 bases: TGCGCCAGCCGGGACACTCACCAAGAGACCCAGTACTTC. Residues: CASRDTHQETQYF.

In its sample, this clonotype was seen many times. V gene TRBV5-4 combines with J gene TRBJ1-1; 8 nucleotides line up with TRBD1. Germline values: CDR1 SGHNT, CDR2 YYREEE (reference sequence). This CDR3 comprises 13 residues. The V segment lost 6 bases and the J segment 7 bases; nucleotides outside the gene matches: 8. The CDR3 loop is CASTQGALGEAFF. The CDR3 DNA is TGTGCCAGCACCCAGGGGGCGTTGGGTGAAGCTTTCTTT.

To note about this clonotype: A much bigger clone sits one base away, suggesting this may be a read error. The chain combines TRBV5-1 with TRBJ1-1; 7 bases align to TRBD1. V dropped 4 bases and J dropped 11; count of bases not matched to a gene: 11. Germline loops: CDR1 SGHRS, CDR2 YFSETQ. This CDR3 spans 13 amino acids. CDR3 sequence (DNA): TGCGCCAGCAGCCATGGACAGGTGGCGTATGCTTTCTTT. It specifies CASSHGQVAYAFF.

The sample holds a few counts of this clonotype. V and J are TRBV20-1 and TRBJ1-3; D uncertain. From germline, CDR1 is DFQATT and CDR2 SNEGSKA (reference sequence). This CDR3 spans 15 amino acids. The V and J ends lost 2 bases and 4 bases respectively, with 15 bases between them. The CDR3 spells CSARPDGLTGNTIYF. The CDR3 DNA is TGCAGTGCTAGACCCGACGGGTTAACAGGAAACACCATATATTTT.

This clonotype was counted a few times. V gene TRBV20-1 combines with J gene TRBJ1-2; 7 nucleotides agree with TRBD1. Germline values: CDR1 DFQATT, CDR2 SNEGSKA (reference sequence). The CDR3 length is 14 residues. J gave up 0 bases and V 6 bases, and 7 bases lay outside the gene matches. The CDR3 sequence is CSAPGTAPNYGYTF. Here the CDR3 DNA reads TGCAGTGCCCCGGGGACAGCCCCTAACTATGGCTACACCTTC.

This clonotype was detected only once. The rearrangement joins TRBV10-3 to TRBJ2-1, with D hard to call. The CDR3 loop spans 11 amino acids. V was shortened by 4 bases and J by 9 bases, with 7 bases between the two germline ends. Germline values: CDR1 ENHRY, CDR2 SYGVKD. CDR3 DNA sequence: TGTGCCATCAGTGCAAAAAGTGAGCAGTTCTTC. Translated: CAISAKSEQFF.

The chain is built from TRBV9 and TRBJ2-1; a weak D match, TRBD1 (5 bases). Germline CDR1 reads SGDLS; CDR2 reads YYNGEE. V was pared by 1 base and J by 9 bases, with 8 bases between. CDR3 length: 12 residues. In DNA, the CDR3 is TGTGCCAGCAGCGTAAGTAGGGGTGAGCAGTTCTTC. Protein sequence: CASSVSRGEQFF.

This chain links TRBV7-3 with TRBJ2-1, with D tentatively TRBD2 (6 bases). Germline-derived CDR1 and CDR2 are SGHTA and FQGTGA. The ends were cut back, 4 bases at V and 1 base at J, with 11 bases in the middle. The length of the CDR3 is 15 residues. CDR3 protein: CASSSPGGSYNEQFF. The CDR3 DNA is TGTGCCAGCAGCTCCCCCGGGGGATCCTACAATGAGCAGTTCTTC.

In this sample, this clonotype turned up many times. The CDR3 sequence is CASSLVAQAIGELFF. The DNA of the CDR3 is TGTGCCAGCAGCTTAGTGGCACAGGCCATCGGGGAGCTGTTTTTT. The gene calls are TRBV11-2 and TRBJ2-2; D might be TRBD1 (5 bases). Germline CDR1 SGHAT, CDR2 FQNNGV. With 1 base removed from V and 7 bases from J, the gap between germline ends came to 13 bases. The CDR3 runs to 15 residues.

This rearrangement joins TRBV6-1 to TRBJ2-1; TRBD2 matches at 9 bases. The trim removed 5 bases at V and 5 bases at J, leaving 7 bases unmatched. This CDR3 is built from 15 residues. Germline V CDR1 and CDR2: MNHNS, SASEGT. The CDR3 DNA sequence: TGTGCCAGCAGTCTGTGGATAGCGGGAGACAATGAGCAGTTCTTC. Protein: CASSLWIAGDNEQFF.